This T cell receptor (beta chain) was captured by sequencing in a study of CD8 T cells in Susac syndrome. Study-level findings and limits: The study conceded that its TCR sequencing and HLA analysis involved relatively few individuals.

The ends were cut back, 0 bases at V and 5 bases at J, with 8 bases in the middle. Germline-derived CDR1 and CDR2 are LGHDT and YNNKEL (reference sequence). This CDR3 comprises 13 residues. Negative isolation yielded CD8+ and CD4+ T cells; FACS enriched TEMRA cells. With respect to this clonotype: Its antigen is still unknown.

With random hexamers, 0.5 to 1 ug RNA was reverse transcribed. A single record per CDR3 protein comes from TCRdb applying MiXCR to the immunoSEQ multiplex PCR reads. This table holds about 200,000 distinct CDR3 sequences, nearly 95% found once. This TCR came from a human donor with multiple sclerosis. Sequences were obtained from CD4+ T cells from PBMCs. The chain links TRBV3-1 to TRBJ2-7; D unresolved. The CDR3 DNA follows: TGTGCCAGCAGCCAAGATAAGTGGCACGAGCAGTACTTC. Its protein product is CASSQDKWHEQYF.